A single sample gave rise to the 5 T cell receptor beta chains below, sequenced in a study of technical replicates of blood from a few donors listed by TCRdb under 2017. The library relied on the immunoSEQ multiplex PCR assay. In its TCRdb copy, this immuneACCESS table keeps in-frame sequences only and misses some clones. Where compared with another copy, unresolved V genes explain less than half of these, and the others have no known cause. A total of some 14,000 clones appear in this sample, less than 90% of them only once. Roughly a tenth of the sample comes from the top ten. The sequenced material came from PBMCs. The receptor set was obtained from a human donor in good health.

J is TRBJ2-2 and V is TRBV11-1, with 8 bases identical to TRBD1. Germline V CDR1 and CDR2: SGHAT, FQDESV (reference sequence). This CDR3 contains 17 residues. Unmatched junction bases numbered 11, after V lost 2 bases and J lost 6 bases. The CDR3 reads CASSLFPTGVNPGELFF. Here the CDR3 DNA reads TGTGCCAGCAGCTTATTCCCGACAGGGGTTAACCCCGGGGAGCTGTTTTTT. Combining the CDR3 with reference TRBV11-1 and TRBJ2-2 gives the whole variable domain EAEVAQSPRYKITEKSQAVAFWCDPISGHATLYWYRQILGQGPELLVQFQDESVVDDSQLPKDRFSAERLKGVDSTLKIQPAELGDSAMYLCASSLFPTGVNPGELFFGEGSRLTVL.

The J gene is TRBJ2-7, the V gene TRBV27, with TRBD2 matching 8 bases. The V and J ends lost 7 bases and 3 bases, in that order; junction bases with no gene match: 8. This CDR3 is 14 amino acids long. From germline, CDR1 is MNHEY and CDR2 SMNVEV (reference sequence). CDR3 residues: CASTSLAAVYEQYF. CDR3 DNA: TGTGCCAGCACCTCACTAGCGGCAGTCTACGAGCAGTACTTC.

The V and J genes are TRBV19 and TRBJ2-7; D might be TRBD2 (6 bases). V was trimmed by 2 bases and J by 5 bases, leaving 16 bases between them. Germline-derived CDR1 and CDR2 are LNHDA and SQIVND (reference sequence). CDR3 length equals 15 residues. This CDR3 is CASSISLELAHEQYF. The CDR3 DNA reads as TGTGCCAGTAGTATAAGCCTGGAACTAGCCCACGAGCAGTACTTC.

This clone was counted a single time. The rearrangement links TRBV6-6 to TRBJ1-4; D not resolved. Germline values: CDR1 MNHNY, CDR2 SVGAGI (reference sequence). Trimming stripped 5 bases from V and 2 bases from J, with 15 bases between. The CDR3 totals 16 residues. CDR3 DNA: TGTGCCAGCAGTCGGTCCTCGTCGGGGACTAATGAAAAACTGTTTTTT. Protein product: CASSRSSSGTNEKLFF.

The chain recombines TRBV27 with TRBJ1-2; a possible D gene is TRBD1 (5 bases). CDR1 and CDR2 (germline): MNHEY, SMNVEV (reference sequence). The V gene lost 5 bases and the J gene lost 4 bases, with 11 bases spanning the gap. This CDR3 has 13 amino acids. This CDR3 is CASSRGTFYGYTF. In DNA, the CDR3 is TGTGCCAGCAGTCGTGGGACTTTCTATGGCTACACCTTC.